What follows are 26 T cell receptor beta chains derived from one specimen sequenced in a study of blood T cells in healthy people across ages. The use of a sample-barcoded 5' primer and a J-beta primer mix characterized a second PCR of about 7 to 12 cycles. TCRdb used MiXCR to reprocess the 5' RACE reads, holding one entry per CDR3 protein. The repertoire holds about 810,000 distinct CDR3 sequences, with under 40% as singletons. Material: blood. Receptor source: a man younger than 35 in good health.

Here the CDR3 DNA reads TGCAGTGCTAGATCTATCAGGCGGACCTACAATGAGCAGTACTTC. This gives the protein CSARSIRRTYNEQYF. The chain is built from TRBV20-1 and TRBJ2-5, with D unclear. Germline V gives CDR1 DFQATT, CDR2 SNEGSKA (reference sequence). The CDR3 totals 15 residues. Trimming took 2 bases from V and 11 from J, leaving 24 bases between them.

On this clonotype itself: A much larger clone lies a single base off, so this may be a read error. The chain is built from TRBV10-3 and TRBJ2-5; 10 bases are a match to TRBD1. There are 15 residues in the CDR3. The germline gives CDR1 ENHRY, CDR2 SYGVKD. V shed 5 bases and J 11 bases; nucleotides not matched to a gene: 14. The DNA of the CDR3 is TGTGCCATCAGTCGGGACAGGGGAGGGCACAATGAGCAGTACTTC. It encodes CAISRDRGGHNEQYF.

The DNA of the CDR3 is TGTGCTAGTGGTTTGGTACGGGGCGTCACCGGGGAGCTGTTTTTT. Translation gives CASGLVRGVTGELFF. The chain combines TRBV12-5 with TRBJ2-2; D could derive from TRBD1 or TRBD2 (5 bases each). V was shortened by 0 bases and J by 4 bases, with 9 bases between the two germline ends. Germline V gene data show CDR1 as LGHNT and CDR2 as FRNRAP. The CDR3 runs to 15 residues. The variable domain in full, completed from reference TRBV12-5 and TRBJ2-2, reads DARVTQTPRHKVTEMGQEVTMRCQPILGHNTVFWYRQTMMQGLELLAYFRNRAPLDDSGMPKDRFSAEMPDATLATLKIQPSEPRDSAVYFCASGLVRGVTGELFFGEGSRLTVL.

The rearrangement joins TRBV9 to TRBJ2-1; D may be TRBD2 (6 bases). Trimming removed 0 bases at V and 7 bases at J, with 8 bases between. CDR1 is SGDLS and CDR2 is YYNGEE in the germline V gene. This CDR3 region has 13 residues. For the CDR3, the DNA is TGTGCCAGCAGCGTAGGGGACTCGAATGAGCAGTTCTTC. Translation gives CASSVGDSNEQFF.

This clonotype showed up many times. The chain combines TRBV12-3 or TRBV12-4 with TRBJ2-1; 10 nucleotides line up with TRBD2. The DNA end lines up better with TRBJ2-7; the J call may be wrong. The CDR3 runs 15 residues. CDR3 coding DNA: TGTGCCAGCAGTCTCAGCGGGGGGGCGTACAATGAGCAGTACTTC. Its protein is CASSLSGGAYNEQYF.

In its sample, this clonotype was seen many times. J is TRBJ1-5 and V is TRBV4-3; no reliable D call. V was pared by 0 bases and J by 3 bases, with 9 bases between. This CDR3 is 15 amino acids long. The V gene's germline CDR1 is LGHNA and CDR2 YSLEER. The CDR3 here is CASSQEFSANQPQHF. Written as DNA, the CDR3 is TGCGCCAGCAGCCAAGAGTTCAGTGCCAATCAGCCCCAGCATTTT.

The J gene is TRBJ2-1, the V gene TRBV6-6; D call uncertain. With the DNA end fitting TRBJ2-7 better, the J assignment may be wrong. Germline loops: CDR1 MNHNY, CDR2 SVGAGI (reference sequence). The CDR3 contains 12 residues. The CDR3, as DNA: TGTGCCACCGAAAAGGACGGCAATGAGCAGTACTTC. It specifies CATEKDGNEQYF.

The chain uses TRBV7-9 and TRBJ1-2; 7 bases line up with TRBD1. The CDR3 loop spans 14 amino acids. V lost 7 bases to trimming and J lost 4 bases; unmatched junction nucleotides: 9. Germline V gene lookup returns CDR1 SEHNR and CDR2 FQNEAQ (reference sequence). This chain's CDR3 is CASTVTGVRYGYTF. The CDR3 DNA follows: TGTGCCAGCACCGTTACAGGGGTACGCTATGGCTACACCTTC.

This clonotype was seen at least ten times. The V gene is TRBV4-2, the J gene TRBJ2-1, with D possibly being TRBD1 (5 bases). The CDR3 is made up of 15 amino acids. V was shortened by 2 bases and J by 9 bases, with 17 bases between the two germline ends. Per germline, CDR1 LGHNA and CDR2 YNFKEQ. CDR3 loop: CASSQTGLVESEQFF. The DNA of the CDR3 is TGTGCCAGCAGCCAAACAGGCCTAGTAGAGAGTGAGCAGTTCTTC.

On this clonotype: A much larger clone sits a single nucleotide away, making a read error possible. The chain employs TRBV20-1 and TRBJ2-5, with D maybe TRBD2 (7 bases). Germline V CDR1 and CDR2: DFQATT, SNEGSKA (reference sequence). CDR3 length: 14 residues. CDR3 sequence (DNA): TGCGGTGCCGGGATCGGGGGGCATCAAGAGACCCAGTACTTC. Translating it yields CGAGIGGHQETQYF.

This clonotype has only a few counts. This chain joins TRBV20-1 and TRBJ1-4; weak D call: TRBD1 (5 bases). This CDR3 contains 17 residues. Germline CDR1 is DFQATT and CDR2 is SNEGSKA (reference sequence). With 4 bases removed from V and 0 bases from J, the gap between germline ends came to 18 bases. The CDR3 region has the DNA TGCAGTGCTATCGGTGTTGGGGCCACCGCAACTAATGAAAAACTGTTTTTT. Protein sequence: CSAIGVGATATNEKLFF.

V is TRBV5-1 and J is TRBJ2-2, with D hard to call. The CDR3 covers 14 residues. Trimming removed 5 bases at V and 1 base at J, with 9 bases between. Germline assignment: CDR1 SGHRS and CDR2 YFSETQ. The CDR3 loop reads CASSRSENTGELFF. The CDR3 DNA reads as TGCGCCAGCAGTCGGTCGGAGAACACCGGGGAGCTGTTTTTT.

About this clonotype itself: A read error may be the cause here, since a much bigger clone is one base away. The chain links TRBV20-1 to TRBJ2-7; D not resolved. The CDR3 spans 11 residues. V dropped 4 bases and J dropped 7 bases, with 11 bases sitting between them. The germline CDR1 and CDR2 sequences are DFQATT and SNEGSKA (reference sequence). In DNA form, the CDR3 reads TGCAGTGCTAAATCACCCAATGAGCAGTACTTC. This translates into CSAKSPNEQYF.

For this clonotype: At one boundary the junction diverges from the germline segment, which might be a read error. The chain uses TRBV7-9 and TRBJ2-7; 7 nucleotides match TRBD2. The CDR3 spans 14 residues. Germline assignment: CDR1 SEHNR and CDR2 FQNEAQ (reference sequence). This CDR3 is CASSFRTRTYEQYF. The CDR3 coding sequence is TGTGCCAGCAGCTTCCGGACTAGAACCTATGAGCAGTACTTC. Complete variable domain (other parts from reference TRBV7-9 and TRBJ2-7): DTGVSQNPRHKITKRGQNVTFRCDPISEHNRLYWYRQTLGQGPEFLTYFQNEAQLEKSRLLSDRFSAERPKGSFSTLEIQRTEQGDSAMYLCASSFRTRTYEQYFGPGTRLTVT.

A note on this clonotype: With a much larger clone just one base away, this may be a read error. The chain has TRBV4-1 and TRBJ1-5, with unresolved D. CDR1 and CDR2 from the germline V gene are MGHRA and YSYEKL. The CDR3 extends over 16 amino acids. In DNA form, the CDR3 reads TGCGCCAGCAGCCACCTCTATGGAGATAGCAGTCAGCCCCAGCATTTT. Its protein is CASSHLYGDSSQPQHF.

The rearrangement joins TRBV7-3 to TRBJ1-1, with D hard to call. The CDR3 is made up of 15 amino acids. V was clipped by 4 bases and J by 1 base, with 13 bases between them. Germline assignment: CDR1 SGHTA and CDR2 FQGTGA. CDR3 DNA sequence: TGTGCCAGCAGCTCCTCCGGGGTCCAGAACACTGAAGCTTTCTTT. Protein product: CASSSSGVQNTEAFF.

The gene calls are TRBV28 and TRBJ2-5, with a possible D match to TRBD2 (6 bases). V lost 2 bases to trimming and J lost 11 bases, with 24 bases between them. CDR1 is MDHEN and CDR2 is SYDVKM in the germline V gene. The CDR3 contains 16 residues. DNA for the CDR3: TGTGCCAGCAGTTTACTACCTGAGACTAGTTATAATGAGCAGTACTTC. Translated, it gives CASSLLPETSYNEQYF.

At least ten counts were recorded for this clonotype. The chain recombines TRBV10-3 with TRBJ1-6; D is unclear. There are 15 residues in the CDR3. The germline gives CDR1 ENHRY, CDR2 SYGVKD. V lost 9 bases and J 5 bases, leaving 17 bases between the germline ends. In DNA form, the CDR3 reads TGTGCCATAGGTCGAAATAATGGGAATAATTCACCCCTCCACTTT. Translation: CAIGRNNGNNSPLHF.

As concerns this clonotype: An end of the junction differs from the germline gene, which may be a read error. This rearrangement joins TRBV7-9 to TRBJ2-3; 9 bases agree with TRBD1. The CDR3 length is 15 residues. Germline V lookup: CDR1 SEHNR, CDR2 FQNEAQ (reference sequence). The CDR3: CASSHDRGDTDAQYF. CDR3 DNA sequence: TGTGCCAGCAGCCATGACAGGGGGGACACAGATGCGCAGTATTTT.

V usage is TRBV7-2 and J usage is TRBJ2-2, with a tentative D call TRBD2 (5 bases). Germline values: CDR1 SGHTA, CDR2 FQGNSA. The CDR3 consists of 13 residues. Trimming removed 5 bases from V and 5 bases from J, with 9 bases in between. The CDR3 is CASSGGLTGELFF. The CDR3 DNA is TGTGCCAGCAGCGGAGGACTTACCGGGGAGCTGTTTTTT.

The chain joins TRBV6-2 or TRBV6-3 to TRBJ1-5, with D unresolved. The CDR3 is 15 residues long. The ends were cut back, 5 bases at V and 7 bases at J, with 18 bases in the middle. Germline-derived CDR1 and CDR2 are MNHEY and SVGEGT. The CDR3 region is CASSADTGGKQPQHF. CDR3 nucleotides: TGTGCCAGCAGTGCCGACACGGGAGGGAAACAGCCCCAGCATTTT.

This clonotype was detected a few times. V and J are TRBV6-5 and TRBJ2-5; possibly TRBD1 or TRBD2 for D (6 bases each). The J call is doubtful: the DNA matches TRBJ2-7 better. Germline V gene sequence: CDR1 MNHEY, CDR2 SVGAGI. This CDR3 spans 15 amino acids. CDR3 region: CAVAAGHPRSYEQYF. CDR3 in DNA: TGTGCCGTAGCTGCGGGACATCCTCGCTCCTACGAGCAGTACTTC.

The CDR3 spells CASSGKDGAYEQYF. In DNA, the CDR3 is TGTGCCAGCAGCGGGAAAGACGGGGCCTACGAGCAGTACTTC. This chain joins TRBV9 and TRBJ2-4; maybe TRBD2 (5 bases). The DNA end lines up better with TRBJ2-7; the J call may be wrong. The CDR3 consists of 14 residues. In germline, CDR1 is SGDLS, CDR2 YYNGEE.

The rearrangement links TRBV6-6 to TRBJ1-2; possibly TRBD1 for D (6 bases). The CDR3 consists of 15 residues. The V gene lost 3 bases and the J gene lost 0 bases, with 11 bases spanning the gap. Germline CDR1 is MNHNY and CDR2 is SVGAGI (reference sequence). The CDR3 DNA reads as TGTGCCAGCAGTTATTCGACAGGAGCTAACTATGGCTACACCTTC. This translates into CASSYSTGANYGYTF.

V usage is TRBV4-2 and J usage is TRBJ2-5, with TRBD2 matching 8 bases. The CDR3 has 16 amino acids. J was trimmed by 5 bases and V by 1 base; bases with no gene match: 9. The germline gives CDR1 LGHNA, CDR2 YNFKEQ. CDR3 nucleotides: TGTGCCAGCAGCCAAGGGAGCGGGGGCACCTCTGAGACCCAGTACTTC. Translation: CASSQGSGGTSETQYF.

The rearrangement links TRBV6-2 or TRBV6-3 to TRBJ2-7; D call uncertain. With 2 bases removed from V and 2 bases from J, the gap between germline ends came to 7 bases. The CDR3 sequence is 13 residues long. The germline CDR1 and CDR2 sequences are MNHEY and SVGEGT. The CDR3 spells CASSYGRPYEQYF. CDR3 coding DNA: TGTGCCAGCAGTTACGGGCGGCCCTACGAGCAGTACTTC.